One sample yielded the 26 T cell receptor beta chains listed below, sequenced in a study of early T cells in non-severe SARS-CoV-2 infection (dated by TCRdb to the early 2020s). The library was produced with 5' RACE. The instrument was a NextSeq 500. Starting from the raw public reads, TCRdb applied fastp trimming at Q25, assembled clones with MiXCR and retained in-frame beta chains. For every CDR3 protein sequence, its rows merge into one entry that carries the most common genes and DNA. A total of 40,000 or so distinct CDR3 sequences appear in this sample, almost 6% of them only once. About 8% of the sample comes from the top ten. The source material was whole blood. The receptors were gathered from an adult who was a healthcare worker with PCR-confirmed SARS-CoV-2 infection or an uninfected control (not recorded which).

This clonotype occurred many times. V and J are TRBV11-1 and TRBJ2-5, with D uncertain. Germline assignment: CDR1 SGHAT and CDR2 FQDESV (reference sequence). Deletions cut 0 bases from V and 2 bases from J, with 13 bases between. CDR3 size: 16 residues. The CDR3 region has the DNA TGTGCCAGCAGCTTAGCGGAAACAGCCTCACAAGAGACCCAGTACTTC. Protein: CASSLAETASQETQYF.

This clonotype occurred many times. J is TRBJ1-3 and V is TRBV20-1; a possible D gene is TRBD1 (6 bases). The germline gives CDR1 DFQATT, CDR2 SNEGSKA (reference sequence). Trimming left V 1 base short and J 3 bases short, with 7 bases between. There are 13 residues in the CDR3. CDR3 region: CSARVQGGNTIYF. Here the CDR3 DNA reads TGCAGTGCTAGAGTACAGGGTGGAAACACCATATATTTT.

This clonotype was detected many times. The rearrangement joins TRBV15 to TRBJ1-1, with unresolved D. V lost 5 bases and J lost 2, with 9 bases in between. Germline CDR1 reads LNHNV; CDR2 reads YYDKDF (reference sequence). CDR3 size: 13 residues. CDR3 protein: CATSGRGNTEAFF. The CDR3 region has the DNA TGTGCCACCAGCGGACGTGGAAACACTGAAGCTTTCTTT.

Ten or more counts support this clonotype. V gene TRBV9 combines with J gene TRBJ1-1; no clear D. V shed 0 bases and J shed 0 bases, with 6 bases lying between them. Germline assignment: CDR1 SGDLS and CDR2 YYNGEE. CDR3 size: 14 residues. CDR3 in amino acids: CASSVAGLNTEAFF. The CDR3 DNA is TGTGCCAGCAGCGTAGCAGGCTTGAACACTGAAGCTTTCTTT.

This clonotype showed up many times. This sequence joins TRBV4-1 and TRBJ2-7; D is possibly TRBD1 (6 bases). The CDR3 loop spans 16 amino acids. Per the germline V gene, CDR1 is MGHRA and CDR2 is YSYEKL. V was clipped by 0 bases and J by 3 bases, with 15 bases between them. For the CDR3, the DNA is TGCGCCAGCAGCCAAGATCAGGGGCTAGGTTACTACGAGCAGTACTTC. It yields the protein CASSQDQGLGYYEQYF.

The rearrangement uses TRBV5-1 and TRBJ2-3; TRBD1 aligns across 8 bases. The trim removed 4 bases at V and 5 bases at J, leaving 9 bases unmatched. CDR1 and CDR2 (germline): SGHRS, YFSETQ. The CDR3 extends over 15 amino acids. This chain's CDR3 is CASSPQGVRGDTQYF. CDR3 in DNA: TGCGCCAGCAGCCCACAGGGGGTGCGGGGAGATACGCAGTATTTT.

This clonotype has a handful of counts. V gene TRBV29-1 combines with J gene TRBJ1-1; D is unclear. Germline V CDR1 and CDR2: SQVTM, ANQGSEA. Between the trimmed V and J ends, which lost 7 bases and 5 bases, there was a span of 14 bases. The CDR3 sequence is 12 residues long. The CDR3 spells CSATDGQTEAFF. The DNA for the CDR3 is TGCAGCGCGACGGACGGGCAGACTGAAGCTTTCTTT.

This clonotype was observed many times. V usage is TRBV7-9 and J usage is TRBJ2-7; 11 bases fit TRBD2. CDR1 and CDR2 from the germline V gene are SEHNR and FQNEAQ (reference sequence). The trim removed 4 bases at V and 3 bases at J, leaving 5 bases unmatched. The CDR3 extends over 15 amino acids. The chain's CDR3 is CASSSTGTSGYEQYF. CDR3 DNA sequence: TGTGCCAGCAGCTCAACCGGGACTAGCGGCTACGAGCAGTACTTC.

There are many counts of this clonotype. The V call is TRBV3-1, the J call TRBJ2-1; 7 bases line up with TRBD2. Germline assignment: CDR1 LGHDT and CDR2 YNNKEL (reference sequence). This CDR3 is built from 16 residues. V was clipped by 1 base and J by 8 bases; unmatched bases: 11. The CDR3 loop reads CASSQVSLADTDEQFF. Written as DNA, the CDR3 is TGTGCCAGCAGCCAAGTTTCGCTAGCGGATACCGATGAGCAGTTCTTC.

This clonotype was detected ten times or more. The chain couples TRBV6-5 to TRBJ1-6; D remains unclear. Germline V gene sequence: CDR1 MNHEY, CDR2 SVGAGI. V lost 0 bases and J 9 bases, leaving 18 bases between the germline ends. CDR3 length equals 17 residues. The CDR3 spells CASSYSRVGQRGSPLHF. CDR3 bases: TGTGCCAGCAGTTACTCGAGAGTGGGCCAGCGGGGTTCACCCCTCCACTTT.

J is TRBJ2-7 and V is TRBV5-1; 8 bases align to TRBD2. Per germline, CDR1 SGHRS and CDR2 YFSETQ. The trim removed 4 bases at V and 6 bases at J, leaving 15 bases unmatched. The CDR3 length is 16 residues. CDR3 loop: CASSPGLGREDGEQYF. DNA of the CDR3: TGCGCCAGCAGCCCCGGGCTGGGGCGGGAGGATGGCGAGCAGTACTTC.

This clonotype was recorded at least ten times. V gene TRBV5-6 combines with J gene TRBJ2-5; D unresolved. In germline, CDR1 is SGHDT, CDR2 YYEEEE. The CDR3 consists of 14 residues. The germline V and J ends were trimmed by 0 bases and 4 bases, with 10 bases remaining between them. Here the CDR3 reads CASSLAPLVETQYF. As DNA, the CDR3 is TGTGCCAGCAGCTTGGCCCCCCTAGTAGAGACCCAGTACTTC.

The table lists this clonotype with many counts. The rearrangement uses TRBV5-1 and TRBJ1-1; no reliable D call. This CDR3 comprises 14 residues. Germline CDR1 reads SGHRS; CDR2 reads YFSETQ. Deletions cut 4 bases from V and 4 bases from J, with 14 bases between. This chain's CDR3 is CASSASTGVTEAFF. As DNA, the CDR3 is TGCGCCAGCAGCGCCTCGACCGGGGTCACTGAAGCTTTCTTT.

This clonotype was seen many times. The chain links TRBV12-5 to TRBJ2-1, with 7 bases that match TRBD2. The CDR3 is made up of 15 amino acids. V shed 5 bases, J shed 2 bases, and the junction held 6 bases outside the gene matches. Germline CDR1 LGHNT, CDR2 FRNRAP. The CDR3 coding sequence is TGTGCTAGTGGTAACGAAGCGGGACCCTACAATGAGCAGTTCTTC. This gives the protein CASGNEAGPYNEQFF.

This clonotype has only a few counts. The chain carries TRBV20-1 and TRBJ2-7, with TRBD1 matching 8 bases. The CDR3 has 14 amino acids. V lost 5 bases, J lost 7 bases, and 13 bases stayed unmatched. Per the germline V gene, CDR1 is DFQATT and CDR2 is SNEGSKA (reference sequence). This chain's CDR3 is CSAGRTGYRGEQYF. DNA of the CDR3: TGCAGTGCTGGAAGGACAGGGTACAGGGGGGAGCAGTACTTC.

This clonotype showed up many times. The V call is TRBV7-2, the J call TRBJ2-7; D not certain. CDR1 is SGHTA and CDR2 is FQGNSA in the germline V gene. The CDR3 loop spans 16 amino acids. V gave up 5 bases and J gave up 2 bases, with 19 bases separating them. CDR3 amino acids: CASSPQPRSEAYEQYF. As DNA, the CDR3 is TGTGCCAGCAGCCCACAACCTCGAAGCGAGGCCTACGAGCAGTACTTC.

This clonotype was seen at least ten times. The chain combines TRBV5-4 with TRBJ2-3; TRBD1 agrees at 8 bases. Germline-derived CDR1 and CDR2 are SGHNT and YYREEE (reference sequence). The CDR3 covers 14 residues. The V segment lost 2 bases and the J segment 3 bases; nucleotides outside the gene matches: 2. CDR3: CASSFQGATDTQYF. The CDR3 DNA is TGTGCCAGCAGCTTCCAGGGGGCAACAGATACGCAGTATTTT.

This clonotype was observed many times. The J gene is TRBJ2-7, the V gene TRBV11-3, with D hard to call. Germline CDR1 SGHNT, CDR2 YENEEA. The V and J ends lost 1 base and 1 base respectively, with 8 bases between them. The CDR3 totals 14 residues. CDR3 region: CASSLVHGSYEQYF. The CDR3 DNA reads TGTGCCAGCAGCTTAGTCCACGGATCCTACGAGCAGTACTTC.

This clonotype came up many times. This chain joins TRBV10-3 and TRBJ1-2; D remains ambiguous. There are 16 residues in the CDR3. Deletions cut 6 bases from V and 0 bases from J, with 17 bases between. The germline V gene encodes CDR1 ENHRY and CDR2 SYGVKD. The CDR3 region is CAIRKSVGSTNYGYTF. CDR3 bases: TGTGCCATCAGGAAATCCGTGGGCAGTACTAACTATGGCTACACCTTC.

This clonotype showed up many times. The rearrangement links TRBV11-2 to TRBJ2-5; 11 positions agree with TRBD2. The germline gives CDR1 SGHAT, CDR2 FQNNGV. Losses at the gene ends were 4 bases for V and 5 bases for J; bases not matched to a gene: 6. This CDR3 has 15 amino acids. In DNA, the CDR3 is TGTGCCAGCAGCTATGGGACTAGCGGCGGGGAGACCCAGTACTTC. This sequence encodes CASSYGTSGGETQYF.

The rearrangement uses TRBV6-2 or TRBV6-3 and TRBJ2-5, with 9 bases matching TRBD2. Germline V gene sequence: CDR1 MNHEY, CDR2 SVGEGT. CDR3 length equals 12 residues. The CDR3, as DNA: TGTGCGTCGGACGGGACTAGCCGGACCCAGTACTTC. Protein: CASDGTSRTQYF.

This clonotype came up many times. The chain carries TRBV30 and TRBJ1-2; D is undetermined. The germline V gene has CDR1 GTSNPN and CDR2 SVGIG (reference sequence). The V end was cut by 0 bases, the J end by 0 bases, with 2 bases between. The CDR3 sequence is 12 residues long. CDR3 amino acids: CAWSVTNYGYTF. In DNA, the CDR3 is TGTGCCTGGAGTGTGACTAACTATGGCTACACCTTC.

As to this clonotype: This may be a read error, as it is one base from a much larger clone. The chain combines TRBV12-3 or TRBV12-4 with TRBJ1-2, with D hard to call. The CDR3 totals 11 residues. The CDR3 sequence is CASSAGHGFTF. The CDR3 DNA sequence: TGTGCCAGCAGTGCAGGCCACGGCTTCACCTTC.

V usage is TRBV20-1 and J usage is TRBJ2-1; D call uncertain. This CDR3 region has 12 residues. Trimming left V 0 bases short and J 16 bases short, with 16 bases between. CDR1 DFQATT and CDR2 SNEGSKA come from the germline V gene (reference sequence). The CDR3 loop is CSARDGWQDVFF. The CDR3 DNA reads TGCAGTGCTAGAGATGGGTGGCAGGACGTATTCTTC.

This clonotype showed up many times. The V and J genes are TRBV20-1 and TRBJ1-2; 9 nucleotides match TRBD1. The CDR3 runs 15 residues. V trimming: 0 bases; J trimming: 4 bases; junction bases outside the gene matches: 6. Germline V gene lookup returns CDR1 DFQATT and CDR2 SNEGSKA (reference sequence). In DNA form, the CDR3 reads TGCAGTGCTAGAGATGACAGGGGGGAGGTCTATGGCTACACCTTC. Encoded protein: CSARDDRGEVYGYTF.

This clonotype was seen ten or more times. The rearrangement links TRBV12-3 or TRBV12-4 to TRBJ1-4; maybe TRBD1 (6 bases). V shed 3 bases and J shed 8 bases, with 10 bases lying between them. The CDR3 is 13 amino acids. In DNA, the CDR3 is TGTGCCAGCAGTTTCAACAGGGACGAAAAACTGTTTTTT. Translating gives CASSFNRDEKLFF.